This T cell receptor beta chain was found in a study of T cell repertoires in cytomegalovirus infection. Study-wide background: Through public TCR beta signatures, both CMV infection and matching HLA type were indicated.

TCRdb reprocessed the reads via MiXCR and lists one record per CDR3 protein. This sample has about 69,000 distinct CDR3 sequences, with around 27% found just once. The CDR3 covers 12 residues. Trimming removed 2 bases from V and 7 bases from J, with 9 bases in between. Germline V CDR1 and CDR2: MNHEY, SVGEGT. This clonotype has a count of ten or more. As yet, its antigen is unknown. V is TRBV6-2 or TRBV6-3 and J is TRBJ2-7; a weak D match, TRBD1 (6 bases). The specimen was CD8+ T cells from cultured PBMCs, collected from culture after CMV antigen stimulation. This sequence was found in a human donor in good health (CMV status not recorded). Some clones in this sample may be carry-over from other donors' samples. The CDR3 DNA follows: TGTGCCAGCAGTTACGAAGGGGGAGAGCAGTACTTC. Its translation: CASSYEGGEQYF.